A single sample is the source of the 23 T cell receptor beta chains below, sequenced in a study of radiotherapy plus CTLA-4 blockade in lung cancer. Clones were sequenced by immunoSEQ multiplex PCR, and TCRdb holds only the in-frame ones, with some missing. In the table there are 55,000 or so clones, 70% to 85% of which are singletons. The sequenced sample was peripheral blood, obtained from a patient treated with radiotherapy plus ipilimumab. The receptor source for this set is a human donor with non-small cell lung cancer whose response to radiotherapy plus ipilimumab could not be evaluated.

The chain joins TRBV10-1 to TRBJ2-2; TRBD2 matches at 8 bases. The germline V gene has CDR1 WNHNN and CDR2 SYGVQD (reference sequence). The CDR3 covers 15 residues. Losses at the gene ends were 0 bases for V and 4 bases for J; bases not matched to a gene: 1. The CDR3 sequence: CASSESSGGTGELFF. The CDR3 nucleotides read TGCGCCAGCAGTGAGTCGAGCGGGGGCACCGGGGAGCTGTTTTTT.

The CDR3 loop reads CASSEGLAKNIQYF. CDR3 coding DNA: TGTGCCAGCAGTGAGGGACTAGCCAAAAACATTCAGTACTTC. The rearrangement joins TRBV25-1 to TRBJ2-4; a weak D match, TRBD2 (6 bases). From germline, CDR1 is MGHDK and CDR2 SYGVNS. V dropped 3 bases and J dropped 0 bases, with 6 bases sitting between them. The CDR3 is made up of 14 amino acids.

This clone was counted between two and nine times. The CDR3 protein is CASSDIYGSGNTIYF. DNA of the CDR3: TGTGCCAGCAGTGATATTTACGGCTCTGGAAACACCATATATTTT. The rearrangement joins TRBV25-1 to TRBJ1-3; D gene unclear. The CDR3 runs to 15 residues. Germline V gene lookup returns CDR1 MGHDK and CDR2 SYGVNS. Trimming removed 3 bases at V and 0 bases at J, with 9 bases between.

This chain links TRBV19 with TRBJ1-5, with D possibly matching TRBD1 (6 bases). This CDR3 comprises 19 residues. Trimming removed 7 bases from V and 4 bases from J, with 29 bases in between. Looked up from germline, CDR1 is LNHDA and CDR2 is SQIVND (reference sequence). Here the CDR3 reads CASIYREMGRPRSNQPQHF. As DNA, the CDR3 is TGTGCCAGTATTTACAGGGAGATGGGACGCCCCAGATCGAATCAGCCCCAGCATTTT. The full variable domain, completed using reference TRBV19 and TRBJ1-5, is DGGITQSPKYLFRKEGQNVTLSCEQNLNHDAMYWYRQDPGQGLRLIYYSQIVNDFQKGDIAEGYSVSREKKESFPLTVTSAQKNPTAFYLCASIYREMGRPRSNQPQHFGDGTRLSIL.

J is TRBJ2-3 and V is TRBV4-3; TRBD1 matches at 9 bases. The germline CDR1 and CDR2 sequences are LGHNA and YSLEER. J gave up 5 bases and V 1 base, and 1 base lay outside the gene matches. The CDR3 runs to 14 residues. Written as DNA, the CDR3 is TGCGCCAGCAGCCAAGGACAGGGGGAAGATACGCAGTATTTT. This codes for CASSQGQGEDTQYF.

The CDR3 sequence: CASSPDRAGQPQHF. CDR3 sequence (DNA): TGTGCCAGCTCACCGGACAGGGCGGGCCAGCCCCAGCATTTT. The chain carries TRBV18 and TRBJ1-5, with 8 bases lining up with TRBD1. V gave up 3 bases and J gave up 7 bases; unmatched junction bases: 5. CDR1 and CDR2 from the germline V gene are KGHSH and LQKENI. The CDR3 runs to 14 residues.

This clone was seen only a few times. The V and J genes are TRBV5-1 and TRBJ1-2; TRBD1 is a possible D gene (6 bases). Germline CDR1 reads SGHRS; CDR2 reads YFSETQ. CDR3 size: 14 residues. V shed 0 bases and J shed 4 bases, with 10 bases lying between them. CDR3 residues: CASSLDGGGYGYTF. For the CDR3, the DNA is TGCGCCAGCAGCTTGGATGGGGGCGGCTATGGCTACACCTTC. Supplemented by reference TRBV5-1 and TRBJ1-2, the full variable domain reads KAGVTQTPRYLIKTRGQQVTLSCSPISGHRSVSWYQQTPGQGLQFLFEYFSETQRNKGNFPGRFSGRQFSNSRSEMNVSTLELGDSALYLCASSLDGGGYGYTFGSGTRLTVV.

V gene TRBV6-7 combines with J gene TRBJ2-3; 11 nucleotides align to TRBD2. TRBV6-7 is reported as an ORF; its role is uncertain. The V gene end was trimmed by 8 bases and the J gene end by 0 bases; junction bases not matched to a gene: 19. This CDR3 has 20 residues. In DNA form, the CDR3 reads TGTGCCAGCCACCCCCCGCCCTCCGGGACTAGCGGTCCTAGCACAGATACGCAGTATTTT. Its protein is CASHPPPSGTSGPSTDTQYF.

The rearrangement uses TRBV7-2 and TRBJ2-2; possible D gene TRBD1, 5 bases. From germline, CDR1 is SGHTA and CDR2 FQGNSA. V lost 2 bases, J lost 0 bases, and 13 bases lay in between. The CDR3 loop spans 17 amino acids. As DNA, the CDR3 is TGTGCCAGCAGCTTACGGCAGGGAAACGCGAACACCGGGGAGCTGTTTTTT. It is translated as CASSLRQGNANTGELFF.

J is TRBJ1-2 and V is TRBV28, with 7 bases fitting TRBD1. With V trimmed by 4 bases and J by 5 bases, 13 bases remained unmatched. Germline V gene sequence: CDR1 MDHEN, CDR2 SYDVKM. The CDR3 sequence is 16 residues long. The CDR3 coding sequence is TGTGCCAGCAGTTCGACCCCACAGGGGAAGGGTTATGGCTACACCTTC. Translating it yields CASSSTPQGKGYGYTF.

The chain recombines TRBV4-1 with TRBJ2-3; D is perhaps TRBD1 (7 bases). This CDR3 comprises 13 residues. CDR1 MGHRA and CDR2 YSYEKL come from the germline V gene. With 8 bases removed from V and 4 bases from J, the gap between germline ends came to 13 bases. The CDR3 DNA follows: TGCGCCAGCGCCGGCGGGACAGCAGATACGCAGTATTTT. Its protein is CASAGGTADTQYF.

This clone was recorded once. V usage is TRBV14 and J usage is TRBJ2-3; D gene unclear. Deletions cut 5 bases from V and 4 bases from J, with 10 bases between. Germline lookup yields CDR1 SGHDN and CDR2 FVKESK. CDR3 length: 13 residues. The CDR3 is CASSSRLADTQYF. In DNA form, the CDR3 reads TGTGCCAGCAGCTCCCGACTCGCAGATACGCAGTATTTT.

Only one count was recorded for this clone. The chain is built from TRBV7-6 and TRBJ2-3, with TRBD2 matching 8 bases. CDR3 size: 16 residues. Germline CDR1 is SGHVS and CDR2 is FNYEAQ. The V segment lost 5 bases and the J segment 3 bases; nucleotides outside the gene matches: 10. This CDR3 is CASSPTSGGVTDTQYF. CDR3 DNA sequence: TGTGCCAGCAGCCCCACTAGCGGAGGAGTAACAGATACGCAGTATTTT. The full variable domain, in which reference TRBV7-6 and TRBJ2-3 provide the parts outside the CDR3, is GAGVSQSPRYKVTKRGQDVALRCDPISGHVSLYWYRQALGQGPEFLTYFNYEAQQDKSGLPNDRFSAERPEGSISTLTIQRTEQRDSAMYRCASSPTSGGVTDTQYFGPGTRLTVL.

This chain connects TRBV10-3 to TRBJ1-1; maybe TRBD1 (6 bases). Trimming left V 9 bases short and J 0 bases short, with 11 bases between. Germline CDR1 is ENHRY and CDR2 is SYGVKD. This CDR3 is built from 13 residues. CDR3 sequence reads: CAIRTELNTEAFF. CDR3 sequence (DNA): TGTGCCATTCGGACAGAGCTGAACACTGAAGCTTTCTTT.

The chain has TRBV7-2 and TRBJ1-1; D unresolved. Germline V gene sequence: CDR1 SGHTA, CDR2 FQGNSA. The V gene lost 5 bases and the J gene lost 7 bases, with 17 bases spanning the gap. CDR3 size: 14 residues. Written as DNA, the CDR3 is TGTGCCAGCAGCCCGCAAGAGGTGGCCGTTGAAGCTTTCTTT. Translation gives CASSPQEVAVEAFF. The complete variable domain, with remaining parts taken from reference TRBV7-2 and TRBJ1-1, reads GAGVSQSPSNKVTEKGKDVELRCDPISGHTALYWYRQSLGQGLEFLIYFQGNSAPDKSGLPSDRFSAERTGGSVSTLTIQRTQQEDSAVYLCASSPQEVAVEAFFGQGTRLTVV.

A word on this clone: Within the sample, other DNA sequences also encode this same CDR3. This sequence joins TRBV18 and TRBJ2-5; D perhaps matches TRBD2 (5 bases). CDR3 length equals 15 residues. V was trimmed by 0 bases and J by 0 bases, leaving 8 bases between them. Germline assignment: CDR1 KGHSH and CDR2 LQKENI. CDR3 loop: CASSPPSGYQETQYF. CDR3 DNA sequence: TGTGCCAGCTCACCACCATCGGGGTACCAAGAGACCCAGTACTTC.

This chain uses TRBV11-2 with TRBJ2-3; 12 positions match TRBD2. Looked up from germline, CDR1 is SGHAT and CDR2 is FQNNGV. Trimming removed 1 base from V and 4 bases from J; junction bases left unmatched: 3. The CDR3 is 16 amino acids. As DNA, the CDR3 is TGTGCCAGCAGCTTAGCTAGCGGGGGGGCTCCAGATACGCAGTATTTT. It yields the protein CASSLASGGAPDTQYF. Full variable domain (missing parts from reference TRBV11-2 and TRBJ2-3): EAGVAQSPRYKIIEKRQSVAFWCNPISGHATLYWYQQILGQGPKLLIQFQNNGVVDDSQLPKDRFSAERLKGVDSTLKIQPAKLEDSAVYLCASSLASGGAPDTQYFGPGTRLTVL.

V gene TRBV11-3 combines with J gene TRBJ2-5; 9 bases fit TRBD1. Germline V CDR1 and CDR2: SGHNT, YENEEA. With 4 bases clipped from V and 5 bases from J, the junction kept 5 bases outside the gene matches. The CDR3 sequence is 14 residues long. CDR3 DNA: TGTGCCAGCAGCTCACAGGGGGCCGGGGAGACCCAGTACTTC. Amino acids: CASSSQGAGETQYF.

The chain links TRBV28 to TRBJ2-2; 8 bases agree with TRBD1. CDR1 MDHEN and CDR2 SYDVKM come from the germline V gene. The J segment lost 3 bases and the V segment lost 5 bases, leaving 5 bases of the junction unmatched. The CDR3 is 15 residues long. CDR3 loop: CASSSRGLDTGELFF. The CDR3 nucleotides are TGTGCCAGCAGTAGCAGGGGGCTGGACACCGGGGAGCTGTTTTTT.

The genes are TRBV11-3 and TRBJ2-3; D is possibly TRBD1 (5 bases). Trimming took off 5 bases at V and 0 bases at J, with 27 bases between the two ends. The CDR3 runs to 20 residues. Germline V CDR1 and CDR2: SGHNT, YENEEA. CDR3 sequence: CASSGPDSTSASLSTDTQYF. The CDR3 region has the DNA TGTGCCAGCAGCGGACCCGACAGTACCTCCGCCTCTTTGAGCACAGATACGCAGTATTTT.

J is TRBJ1-1 and V is TRBV30; D might be TRBD1 (5 bases). The V and J ends lost 6 bases and 0 bases respectively, with 17 bases between them. This CDR3 contains 15 residues. Per the germline V gene, CDR1 is GTSNPN and CDR2 is SVGIG (reference sequence). The CDR3 bases are TGTGCCTGCGCGCAGGGCCCGGGGGTGAACACTGAAGCTTTCTTT. Encoded protein: CACAQGPGVNTEAFF.

The chain couples TRBV10-2 to TRBJ1-1, with TRBD1 as a possible D gene (6 bases). Germline-derived CDR1 and CDR2 are WSHSY and SAAADI. The V end was cut by 5 bases, the J end by 4 bases, with 11 bases between. The CDR3 covers 13 residues. The CDR3 bases are TGCGCCAGCAGTCCCCAGGGGACCACTGAAGCTTTCTTT. Translated, it gives CASSPQGTTEAFF.

The chain employs TRBV9 and TRBJ2-6, with D possibly being TRBD2 (6 bases). The CDR3 contains 16 residues. Germline V CDR1 and CDR2: SGDLS, YYNGEE. Trimming removed 7 bases from V and 2 bases from J, with 16 bases in between. The chain's CDR3 is CASSRTGVAGANVLTF. For the CDR3, the DNA is TGTGCCAGCTCACGTACGGGGGTGGCTGGGGCCAACGTCCTGACTTTC.